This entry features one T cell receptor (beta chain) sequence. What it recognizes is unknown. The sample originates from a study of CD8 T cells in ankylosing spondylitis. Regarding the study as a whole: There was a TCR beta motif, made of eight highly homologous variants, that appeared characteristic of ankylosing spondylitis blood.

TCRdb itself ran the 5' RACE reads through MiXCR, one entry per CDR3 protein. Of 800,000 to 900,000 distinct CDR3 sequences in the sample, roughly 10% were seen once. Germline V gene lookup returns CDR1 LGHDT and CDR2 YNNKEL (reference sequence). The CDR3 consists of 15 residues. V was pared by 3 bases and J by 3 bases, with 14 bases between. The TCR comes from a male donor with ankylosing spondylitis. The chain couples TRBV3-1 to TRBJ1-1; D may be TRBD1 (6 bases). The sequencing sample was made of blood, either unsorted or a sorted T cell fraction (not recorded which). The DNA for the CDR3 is TGTGCCAGCAGCCAGGCGGGGGCAGGGGACACTGAAGCTTTCTTT. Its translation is CASSQAGAGDTEAFF. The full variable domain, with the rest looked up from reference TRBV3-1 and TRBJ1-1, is DTAVSQTPKYLVTQMGNDKSIKCEQNLGHDTMYWYKQDSKKFLKIMFSYNNKELIINETVPNRFSPKSPDKAHLNLHINSLELGDSAVYFCASSQAGAGDTEAFFGQGTRLTVV.